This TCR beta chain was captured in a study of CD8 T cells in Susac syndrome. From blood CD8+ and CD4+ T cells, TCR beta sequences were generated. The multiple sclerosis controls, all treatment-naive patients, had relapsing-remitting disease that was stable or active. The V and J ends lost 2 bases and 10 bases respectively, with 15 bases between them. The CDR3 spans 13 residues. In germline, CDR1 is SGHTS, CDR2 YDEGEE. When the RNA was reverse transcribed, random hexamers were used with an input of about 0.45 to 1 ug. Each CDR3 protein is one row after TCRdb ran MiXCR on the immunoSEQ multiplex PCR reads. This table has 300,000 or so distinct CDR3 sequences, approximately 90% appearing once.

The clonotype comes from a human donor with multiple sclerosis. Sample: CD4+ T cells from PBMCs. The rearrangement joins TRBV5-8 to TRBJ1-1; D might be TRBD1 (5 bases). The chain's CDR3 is CASSFFRDSGAFF. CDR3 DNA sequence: TGTGCCAGCAGCTTTTTTAGGGACTCCGGAGCTTTCTTT.